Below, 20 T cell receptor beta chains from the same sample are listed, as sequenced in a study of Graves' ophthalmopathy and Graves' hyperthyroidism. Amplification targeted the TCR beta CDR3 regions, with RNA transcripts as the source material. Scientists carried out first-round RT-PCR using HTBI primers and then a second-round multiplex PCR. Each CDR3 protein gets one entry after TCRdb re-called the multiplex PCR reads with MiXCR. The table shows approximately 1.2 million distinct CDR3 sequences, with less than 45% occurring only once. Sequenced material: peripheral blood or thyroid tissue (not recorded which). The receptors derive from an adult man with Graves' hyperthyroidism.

The CDR3 loop reads CASSQPTQGRNYEQYF. The CDR3 DNA is TGCGCCAGCAGCCAACCAACACAGGGGAGGAACTACGAGCAGTACTTC. The rearrangement links TRBV4-1 to TRBJ2-7, with D possibly being TRBD1 (7 bases). Trimming shortened V by 2 bases and J by 3 bases, and 17 bases separated the two germline ends. Germline-derived CDR1 and CDR2 are MGHRA and YSYEKL. CDR3 size: 16 residues.

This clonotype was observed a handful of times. For the CDR3, the DNA is TGTGCCAGCGGGACAGAATCTATTCCCTCCAGGGGGGAGCTGTTTTTT. This codes for CASGTESIPSRGELFF. This chain connects TRBV12-3 or TRBV12-4 to TRBJ2-2, with 7 bases lining up with TRBD1. After removal of 8 bases from V and 8 bases from J, the junction contained 17 bases not matched to a gene. The CDR3 sequence is 16 residues long.

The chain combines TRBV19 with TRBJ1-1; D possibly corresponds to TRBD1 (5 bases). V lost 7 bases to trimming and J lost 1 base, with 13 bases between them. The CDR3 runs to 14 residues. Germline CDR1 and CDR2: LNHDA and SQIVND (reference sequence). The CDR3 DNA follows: TGTGCCAGTAAAAGGGGAGTCACGAACACTGAAGCTTTCTTT. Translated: CASKRGVTNTEAFF.

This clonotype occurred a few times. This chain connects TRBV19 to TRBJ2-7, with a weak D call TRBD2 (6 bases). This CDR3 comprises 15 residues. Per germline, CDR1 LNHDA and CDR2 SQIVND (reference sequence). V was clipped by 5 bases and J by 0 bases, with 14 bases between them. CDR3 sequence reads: CASSSLRGSSYEQYF. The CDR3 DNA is TGTGCCAGTAGTTCCCTCCGGGGGAGCTCCTACGAGCAGTACTTC. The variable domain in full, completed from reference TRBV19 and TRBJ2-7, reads DGGITQSPKYLFRKEGQNVTLSCEQNLNHDAMYWYRQDPGQGLRLIYYSQIVNDFQKGDIAEGYSVSREKKESFPLTVTSAQKNPTAFYLCASSSLRGSSYEQYFGPGTRLTVT.

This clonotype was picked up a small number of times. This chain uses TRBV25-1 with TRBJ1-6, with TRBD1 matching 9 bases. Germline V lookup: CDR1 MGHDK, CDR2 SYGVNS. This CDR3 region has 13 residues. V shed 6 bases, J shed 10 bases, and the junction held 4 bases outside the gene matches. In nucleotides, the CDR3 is TGTGCCAGCAGCGGACAGGGGCACTCACCCCTCCACTTT. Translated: CASSGQGHSPLHF.

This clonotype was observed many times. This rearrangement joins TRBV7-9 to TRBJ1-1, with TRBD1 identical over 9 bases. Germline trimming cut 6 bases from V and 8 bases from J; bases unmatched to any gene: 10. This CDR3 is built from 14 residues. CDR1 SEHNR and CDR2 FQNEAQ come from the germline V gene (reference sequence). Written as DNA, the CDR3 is TGTGCCAGCAGTTATAATGACAGGGGGATGGAAGCTTTCTTT. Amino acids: CASSYNDRGMEAFF.

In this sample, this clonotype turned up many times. CDR3 DNA: TGTGCCAGCAGCATCTCGGGACCGAGACTAGAGCAGTACTTC. It specifies CASSISGPRLEQYF. The chain is built from TRBV7-8 and TRBJ2-7; D may match TRBD1 or TRBD2 (5 bases each). Germline CDR1 and CDR2: SGHVS and FQNEAQ. The length of the CDR3 is 14 residues. Trimming stripped 5 bases from V and 7 bases from J, with 18 bases between.

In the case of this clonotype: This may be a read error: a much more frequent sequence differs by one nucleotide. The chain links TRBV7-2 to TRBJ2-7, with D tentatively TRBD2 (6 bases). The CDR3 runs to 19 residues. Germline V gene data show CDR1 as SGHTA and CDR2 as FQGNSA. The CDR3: CASSFFSAARGISSYERYF. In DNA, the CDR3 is TGTGCCAGCAGCTTCTTTTCTGCCGCGCGGGGAATTTCCTCCTACGAGCGGTACTTC.

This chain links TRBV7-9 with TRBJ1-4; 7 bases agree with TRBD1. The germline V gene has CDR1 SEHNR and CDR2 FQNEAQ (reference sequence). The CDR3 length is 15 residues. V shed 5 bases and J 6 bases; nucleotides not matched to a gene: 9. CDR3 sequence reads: CASSLTGTLDEKLFF. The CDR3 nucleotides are TGTGCCAGCAGCCTGACAGGGACGCTTGATGAAAAACTGTTTTTT. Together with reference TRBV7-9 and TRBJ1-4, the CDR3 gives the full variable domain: DTGVSQNPRHKITKRGQNVTFRCDPISEHNRLYWYRQTLGQGPEFLTYFQNEAQLEKSRLLSDRFSAERPKGSFSTLEIQRTEQGDSAMYLCASSLTGTLDEKLFFGSGTQLSVL.

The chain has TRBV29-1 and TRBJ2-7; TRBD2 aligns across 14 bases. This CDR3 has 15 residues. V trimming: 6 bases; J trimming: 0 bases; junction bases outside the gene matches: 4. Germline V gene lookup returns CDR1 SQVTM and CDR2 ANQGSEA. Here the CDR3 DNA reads TGCAGCGTGGGGACTAGCGGGAGAAACTCCTACGAGCAGTACTTC. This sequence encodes CSVGTSGRNSYEQYF.

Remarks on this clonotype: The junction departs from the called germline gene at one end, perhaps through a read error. CDR3 in amino acids: CASSPGAWNTEAFF. The CDR3 DNA reads TGTGCCAGCAGCCCGGGCGCCTGGAACACTGAAGCTTTCTTT. The rearrangement uses TRBV5-1 and TRBJ1-1; D remains ambiguous. The CDR3 totals 14 residues. The germline V gene encodes CDR1 SGHRS and CDR2 YFSETQ. The whole variable domain, remainder taken from reference TRBV5-1 and TRBJ1-1, is KAGVTQTPRYLIKTRGQQVTLSCSPISGHRSVSWYQQTPGQGLQFLFEYFSETQRNKGNFPGRFSGRQFSNSRSEMNVSTLELGDSALYLCASSPGAWNTEAFFGQGTRLTVV.

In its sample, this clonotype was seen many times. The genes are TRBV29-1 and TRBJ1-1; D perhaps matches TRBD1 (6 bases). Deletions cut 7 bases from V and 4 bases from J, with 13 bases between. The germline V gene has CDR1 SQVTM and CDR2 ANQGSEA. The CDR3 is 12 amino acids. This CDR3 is CSGGRQPTEAFF. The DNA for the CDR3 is TGCAGCGGGGGGCGTCAGCCCACTGAAGCTTTCTTT.

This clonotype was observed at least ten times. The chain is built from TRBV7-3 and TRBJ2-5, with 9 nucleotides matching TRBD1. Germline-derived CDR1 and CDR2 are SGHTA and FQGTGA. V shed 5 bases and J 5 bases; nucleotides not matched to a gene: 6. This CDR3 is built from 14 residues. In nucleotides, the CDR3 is TGTGCCAGCAGCAGGACAGGGGTAGGGGAGACCCAGTACTTC. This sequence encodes CASSRTGVGETQYF.

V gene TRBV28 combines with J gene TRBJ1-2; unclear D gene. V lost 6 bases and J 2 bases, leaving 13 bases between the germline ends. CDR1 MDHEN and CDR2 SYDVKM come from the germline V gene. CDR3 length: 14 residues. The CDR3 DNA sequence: TGTGCCAGCAGGCTAGGAGTCTTAAACTATGGCTACACCTTC. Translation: CASRLGVLNYGYTF.

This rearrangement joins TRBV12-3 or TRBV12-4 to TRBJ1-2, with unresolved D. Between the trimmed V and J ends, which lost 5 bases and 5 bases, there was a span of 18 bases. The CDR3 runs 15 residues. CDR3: CASSLRVQTNYGYTF. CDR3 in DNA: TGTGCCAGCAGTCTAAGGGTCCAGACGAATTATGGCTACACCTTC.

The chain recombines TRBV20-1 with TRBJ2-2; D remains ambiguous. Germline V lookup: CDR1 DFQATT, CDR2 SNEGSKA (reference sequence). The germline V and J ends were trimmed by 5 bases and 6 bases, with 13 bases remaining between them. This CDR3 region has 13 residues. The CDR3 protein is CSAQAVRSGELFF. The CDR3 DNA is TGCAGTGCTCAGGCAGTGCGGTCCGGGGAGCTGTTTTTT.

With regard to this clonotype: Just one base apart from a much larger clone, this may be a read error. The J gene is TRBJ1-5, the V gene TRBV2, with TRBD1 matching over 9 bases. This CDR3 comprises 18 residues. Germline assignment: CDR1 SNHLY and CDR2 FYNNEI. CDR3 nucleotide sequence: TGTGCCAGCAGTGAAGATAGGACAGGGGATCTTAGCAATCAGCCCCGGCATTTT. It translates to CASSEDRTGDLSNQPRHF.

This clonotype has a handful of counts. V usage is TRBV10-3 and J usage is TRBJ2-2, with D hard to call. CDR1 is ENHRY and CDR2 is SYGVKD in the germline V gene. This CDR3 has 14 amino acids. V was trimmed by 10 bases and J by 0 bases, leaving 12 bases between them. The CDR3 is CASKEFANTGELFF. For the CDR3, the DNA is TGTGCCAGTAAGGAGTTCGCGAACACCGGGGAGCTGTTTTTT.

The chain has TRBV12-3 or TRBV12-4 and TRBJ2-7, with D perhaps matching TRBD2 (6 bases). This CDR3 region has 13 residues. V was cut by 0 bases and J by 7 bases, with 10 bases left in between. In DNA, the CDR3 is TGTGCCAGCAGTTTAGCCACGGGGAGGGAGCAGTACTTC. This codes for CASSLATGREQYF.

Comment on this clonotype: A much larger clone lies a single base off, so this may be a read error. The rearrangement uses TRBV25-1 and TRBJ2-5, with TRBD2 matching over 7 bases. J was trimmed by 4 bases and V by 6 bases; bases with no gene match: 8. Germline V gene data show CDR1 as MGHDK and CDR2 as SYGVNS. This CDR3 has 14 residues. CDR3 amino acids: CASRPSGAVETQYF. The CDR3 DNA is TGTGCCAGCAGGCCTAGCGGAGCGGTAGAGACCCAGTACTTC. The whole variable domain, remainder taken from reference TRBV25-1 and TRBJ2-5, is EADIYQTPRYLVIGTGKKITLECSQTMGHDKMYWYQQDPGMELHLIHYSYGVNSTEKGDLSSESTVSRIRTEHFPLTLESARPSHTSQYLCASRPSGAVETQYFGPGTRLLVL.